The 19 T cell receptor beta chains in this list originate from one sample, sequenced in a study of T cell changes during pregnancy in multiple sclerosis. Sequenced by immunoSEQ multiplex PCR; TCRdb stores in-frame clones only, minus some. The table includes about 57,000 clones, approximately 90% detected once. The input for sequencing was peripheral blood, taken after pregnancy. The source of these receptors is a female donor in good health, enrolled as a control in a pregnancy study.

The chain employs TRBV5-6 and TRBJ2-1; the match to TRBD2 covers 10 bases. Germline V gene lookup returns CDR1 SGHDT and CDR2 YYEEEE. With 3 bases clipped from V and 8 bases from J, the junction kept 8 bases outside the gene matches. This CDR3 has 15 residues. The CDR3 here is CASSSIAGGVDEQFF. CDR3 nucleotide sequence: TGTGCCAGCAGCTCGATAGCGGGGGGCGTGGATGAGCAGTTCTTC.

J is TRBJ2-7 and V is TRBV5-1; the D gene is possibly TRBD2 (6 bases). Trimming took off 0 bases at V and 3 bases at J, with 22 bases between the two ends. The CDR3 totals 18 residues. CDR1 and CDR2 from the germline V gene are SGHRS and YFSETQ. The CDR3, as DNA: TGCGCCAGCAGCTTGGTCGGGCAGGGAAATGGAGGGGTCTACGAGCAGTACTTC. This translates into CASSLVGQGNGGVYEQYF.

The chain employs TRBV19 and TRBJ2-3; possibly TRBD2 for D (6 bases). Trimming stripped 7 bases from V and 0 bases from J, with 26 bases between. The CDR3 contains 19 residues. Germline values: CDR1 LNHDA, CDR2 SQIVND (reference sequence). CDR3 residues: CASMDGGISYLSSTDTQYF. CDR3 DNA: TGTGCCAGTATGGATGGGGGGATCTCCTACCTTTCTAGCACAGATACGCAGTATTTT.

The chain employs TRBV6-1 and TRBJ2-1; possible D gene TRBD1, 5 bases. Trimming took 6 bases from V and 6 from J, leaving 15 bases between them. This CDR3 comprises 14 residues. The V gene's germline CDR1 is MNHNS and CDR2 SASEGT. This chain's CDR3 is CASRVTSRVNEQFF. The CDR3 DNA sequence: TGTGCCAGCAGGGTTACGAGCAGGGTCAATGAGCAGTTCTTC.

As to this clone: One end of the junction fails to match germline, which may point to a read error. CDR3 bases: TGTGCCAGCAGTGATGAGTATCGTCACTTT. Its protein is CASSDEYRHF. The chain carries TRBV6-1 and TRBJ1-1; D uncertain. Germline V lookup: CDR1 MNHNS, CDR2 SASEGT. The CDR3 runs to 10 residues.

Only one count was recorded for this clone. This chain connects TRBV5-1 to TRBJ1-6, with 7 bases lining up with TRBD1. This CDR3 is built from 14 residues. CDR1 is SGHRS and CDR2 is YFSETQ in the germline V gene. J was trimmed by 6 bases and V by 5 bases; bases with no gene match: 5. The CDR3 DNA sequence: TGCGCCAGCAGTGTGACAGGGCTTAATTCACCCCTCCACTTT. The encoded protein is CASSVTGLNSPLHF.

V is TRBV9 and J is TRBJ2-7, with 8 bases aligning to TRBD2. The CDR3 covers 16 residues. CDR1 is SGDLS, CDR2 YYNGEE, per germline. Germline trimming cut 0 bases from V and 5 bases from J; bases unmatched to any gene: 10. CDR3 DNA: TGTGCCAGCAGCGTAGGAGGAGCGGGAGTAATCCACGAGCAGTACTTC. This encodes CASSVGGAGVIHEQYF.

V usage is TRBV25-1 and J usage is TRBJ2-2, with TRBD1 matching over 7 bases. J was trimmed by 0 bases and V by 5 bases; bases with no gene match: 6. CDR3 length equals 16 residues. CDR1 is MGHDK and CDR2 is SYGVNS in the germline V gene. CDR3 nucleotides: TGTGCCAGCAGTTATTCAGGGACAGCGAACACCGGGGAGCTGTTTTTT. Translated: CASSYSGTANTGELFF. Based on the CDR3 plus reference TRBV25-1 and TRBJ2-2, the full variable domain is EADIYQTPRYLVIGTGKKITLECSQTMGHDKMYWYQQDPGMELHLIHYSYGVNSTEKGDLSSESTVSRIRTEHFPLTLESARPSHTSQYLCASSYSGTANTGELFFGEGSRLTVL.

In its sample, this clone was seen once. The rearrangement links TRBV6-5 to TRBJ2-1; D remains ambiguous. Germline CDR1 MNHEY, CDR2 SVGAGI. The CDR3 spans 13 residues. Trimming left V 5 bases short and J 6 bases short, with 11 bases between. This chain's CDR3 is CASSRTGGNEQFF. The CDR3 coding sequence is TGTGCCAGCAGTCGAACGGGTGGCAATGAGCAGTTCTTC.

The rearrangement uses TRBV5-5 and TRBJ1-1; D gene uncertain. The length of the CDR3 is 13 residues. Germline loops: CDR1 SGHKS, CDR2 YYEKEE (reference sequence). V lost 4 bases, J lost 0 bases, and 7 bases lay in between. The CDR3 nucleotides read TGTGCCAGCAGCCCCCCAGTGAACACTGAAGCTTTCTTT. It yields the protein CASSPPVNTEAFF.

There are a few counts of this clone. The chain has TRBV4-2 and TRBJ2-2, with D hard to call. Trimming removed 1 base at V and 2 bases at J, with 5 bases between. Looked up from germline, CDR1 is LGHNA and CDR2 is YNFKEQ. The CDR3 is made up of 14 amino acids. The CDR3 nucleotides read TGTGCCAGCAGCCAAGGGCAAAACACCGGGGAGCTGTTTTTT. Translation gives CASSQGQNTGELFF.

V and J are TRBV28 and TRBJ2-1, with D unclear. Germline CDR1 and CDR2: MDHEN and SYDVKM. Trimming took off 2 bases at V and 8 bases at J, with 7 bases between the two ends. The CDR3 has 12 residues. The chain's CDR3 is CASSLEYHEQFF. The CDR3 region has the DNA TGTGCCAGCAGTTTAGAGTACCATGAGCAGTTCTTC.

This clone has only a few counts. The genes are TRBV27 and TRBJ1-3; 7 bases align to TRBD1. J gave up 4 bases and V 2 bases, and 5 bases lay outside the gene matches. Germline-derived CDR1 and CDR2 are MNHEY and SMNVEV (reference sequence). The CDR3 has 15 amino acids. CDR3 sequence (DNA): TGTGCCAGCAGTTTAATGCAGGGGGAAGGAAACACCATATATTTT. Translated: CASSLMQGEGNTIYF.

The rearrangement uses TRBV7-6 and TRBJ1-1; D not certain. This CDR3 is built from 13 residues. CDR1 is SGHVS, CDR2 FNYEAQ, per germline. V was shortened by 5 bases and J by 7 bases, with 14 bases between the two germline ends. CDR3 DNA sequence: TGTGCCAGCAGCCCCGCGGAAGGTTTTGAAGCTTTCTTT. Its protein product is CASSPAEGFEAFF.

This sequence joins TRBV19 and TRBJ2-1; possible D gene TRBD2, 6 bases. The CDR3 loop spans 14 amino acids. In germline, CDR1 is LNHDA, CDR2 SQIVND (reference sequence). V shed 6 bases and J shed 7 bases, with 16 bases lying between them. The CDR3 nucleotides are TGTGCCAGTAGCGGACTTCTTGGAGGGAATGAGCAGTTCTTC. It is translated as CASSGLLGGNEQFF.

This clone was counted between two and nine times. The rearrangement links TRBV5-6 to TRBJ2-2, with D hard to call. V lost 2 bases to trimming and J lost 3 bases, with 11 bases between them. The CDR3 extends over 15 amino acids. Germline V gene sequence: CDR1 SGHDT, CDR2 YYEEEE. CDR3 sequence (DNA): TGTGCCAGCAGCTTCCGCGGAGACTACACCGGGGAGCTGTTTTTT. Protein: CASSFRGDYTGELFF.

This chain uses TRBV6-5 with TRBJ1-1; TRBD1 might be the D (5 bases). V lost 10 bases to trimming and J lost 0 bases, with 15 bases between them. CDR3 length equals 14 residues. Germline assignment: CDR1 MNHEY and CDR2 SVGAGI. The CDR3 protein is CATRAGLLNTEAFF. CDR3 nucleotides: TGTGCCACAAGGGCGGGACTTTTGAACACTGAAGCTTTCTTT.

V usage is TRBV10-3 and J usage is TRBJ2-1, with D tentatively TRBD1 (6 bases). The germline V and J ends were trimmed by 9 bases and 7 bases, with 10 bases remaining between them. Germline assignment: CDR1 ENHRY and CDR2 SYGVKD. This CDR3 comprises 11 residues. In DNA form, the CDR3 reads TGTGCCATTCAGGGGCTTAATGAGCAGTTCTTC. Amino acid sequence: CAIQGLNEQFF.

The J gene is TRBJ1-1, the V gene TRBV7-9; the D is unclear. Trimming cost V 8 bases and J 2 bases, with 6 bases left between them. From germline, CDR1 is SEHNR and CDR2 FQNEAQ (reference sequence). CDR3 size: 11 residues. The chain's CDR3 is CASGPNTEAFF. Written as DNA, the CDR3 is TGTGCCAGCGGGCCCAACACTGAAGCTTTCTTT.